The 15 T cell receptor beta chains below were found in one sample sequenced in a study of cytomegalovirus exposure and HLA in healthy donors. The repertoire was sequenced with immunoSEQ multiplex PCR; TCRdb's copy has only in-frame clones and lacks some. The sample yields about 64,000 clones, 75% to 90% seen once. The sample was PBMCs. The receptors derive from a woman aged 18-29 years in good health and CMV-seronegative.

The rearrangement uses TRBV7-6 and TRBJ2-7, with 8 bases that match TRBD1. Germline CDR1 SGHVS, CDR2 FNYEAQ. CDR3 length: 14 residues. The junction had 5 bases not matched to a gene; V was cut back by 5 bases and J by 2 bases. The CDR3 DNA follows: TGTGCCAGCAGCCAGCGACAGGGGACCTACGAGCAGTACTTC. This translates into CASSQRQGTYEQYF.

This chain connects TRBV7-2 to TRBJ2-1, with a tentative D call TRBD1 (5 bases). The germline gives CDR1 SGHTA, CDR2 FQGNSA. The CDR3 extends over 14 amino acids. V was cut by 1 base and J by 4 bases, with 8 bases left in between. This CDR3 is CASSLVQEYNEQFF. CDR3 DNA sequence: TGTGCCAGCAGCTTAGTACAGGAATACAATGAGCAGTTCTTC.

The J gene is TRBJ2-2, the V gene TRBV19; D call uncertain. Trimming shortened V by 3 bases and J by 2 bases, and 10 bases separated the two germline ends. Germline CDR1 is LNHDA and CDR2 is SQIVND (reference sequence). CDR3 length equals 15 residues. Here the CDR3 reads CASSISYRNTGELFF. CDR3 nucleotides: TGTGCCAGTAGTATTTCTTACAGAAACACCGGGGAGCTGTTTTTT.

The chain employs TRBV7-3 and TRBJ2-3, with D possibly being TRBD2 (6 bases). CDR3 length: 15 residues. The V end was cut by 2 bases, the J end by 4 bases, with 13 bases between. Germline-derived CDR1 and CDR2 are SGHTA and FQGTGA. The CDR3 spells CASSLASGLADTQYF. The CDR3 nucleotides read TGTGCCAGCAGCTTAGCGAGCGGGCTTGCAGATACGCAGTATTTT.

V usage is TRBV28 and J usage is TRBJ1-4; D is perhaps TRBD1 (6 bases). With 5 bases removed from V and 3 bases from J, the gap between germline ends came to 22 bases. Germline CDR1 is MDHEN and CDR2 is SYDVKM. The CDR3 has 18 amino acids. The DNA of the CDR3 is TGTGCCAGCAGTCCAATACGGCCCGGAGGGGGGGCTAATGAAAAACTGTTTTTT. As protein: CASSPIRPGGGANEKLFF.

The CDR3 sequence: CASTELGQGGDTQYF. Here the CDR3 DNA reads TGTGCCAGCACCGAATTGGGACAGGGAGGGGATACGCAGTATTTT. V is TRBV2 and J is TRBJ2-3; 9 bases align to TRBD1. The V gene end was trimmed by 7 bases and the J gene end by 6 bases; junction bases not matched to a gene: 11. There are 15 residues in the CDR3. Germline CDR1 SNHLY, CDR2 FYNNEI. The entire variable domain, with the rest obtained from reference TRBV2 and TRBJ2-3, is as follows: EPEVTQTPSHQVTQMGQEVILRCVPISNHLYFYWYRQILGQKVEFLVSFYNNEISEKSEIFDDQFSVERPDGSNFTLKIRSTKLEDSAMYFCASTELGQGGDTQYFGPGTRLTVL.

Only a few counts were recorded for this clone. CDR3 coding DNA: TGCGCCAGGGGGACAGGGGGTTCCCGCTACGAGCAGTACTTC. Its translation is CARGTGGSRYEQYF. The chain recombines TRBV10-1 with TRBJ2-7; 11 bases agree with TRBD1. The CDR3 extends over 14 amino acids. Looked up from germline, CDR1 is WNHNN and CDR2 is SYGVQD (reference sequence). Trimming cost V 9 bases and J 3 bases; bases outside gene matches: 7.

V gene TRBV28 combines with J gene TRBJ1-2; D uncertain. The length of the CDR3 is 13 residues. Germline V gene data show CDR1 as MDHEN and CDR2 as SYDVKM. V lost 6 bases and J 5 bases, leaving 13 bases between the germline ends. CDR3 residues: CASREAVWYGYTF. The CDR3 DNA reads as TGTGCCAGCAGGGAGGCGGTATGGTATGGCTACACCTTC.

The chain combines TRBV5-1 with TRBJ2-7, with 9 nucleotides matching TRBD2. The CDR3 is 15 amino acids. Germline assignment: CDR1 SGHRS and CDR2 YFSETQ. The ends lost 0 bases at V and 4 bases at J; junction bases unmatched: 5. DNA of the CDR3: TGCGCCAGCAGCTTGGTTAGCGGGAGTTGGTACGAGCAGTACTTC. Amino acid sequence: CASSLVSGSWYEQYF.

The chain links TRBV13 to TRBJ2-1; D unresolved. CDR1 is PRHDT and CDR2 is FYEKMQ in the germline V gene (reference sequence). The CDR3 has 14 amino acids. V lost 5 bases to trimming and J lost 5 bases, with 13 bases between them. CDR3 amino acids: CASSARLTNNEQFF. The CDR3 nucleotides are TGTGCCAGCAGCGCCCGACTGACCAACAATGAGCAGTTCTTC. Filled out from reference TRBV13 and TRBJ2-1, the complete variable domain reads AAGVIQSPRHLIKEKRETATLKCYPIPRHDTVYWYQQGPGQDPQFLISFYEKMQSDKGSIPDRFSAQQFSDYHSELNMSSLELGDSALYFCASSARLTNNEQFFGPGTRLTVL.

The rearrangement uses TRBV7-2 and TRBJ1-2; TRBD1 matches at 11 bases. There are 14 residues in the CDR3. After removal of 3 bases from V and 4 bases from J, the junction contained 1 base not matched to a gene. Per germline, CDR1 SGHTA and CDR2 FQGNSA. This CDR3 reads CASSLGQGVYGYTF. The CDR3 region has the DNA TGTGCCAGCAGCTTGGGACAGGGGGTCTATGGCTACACCTTC.

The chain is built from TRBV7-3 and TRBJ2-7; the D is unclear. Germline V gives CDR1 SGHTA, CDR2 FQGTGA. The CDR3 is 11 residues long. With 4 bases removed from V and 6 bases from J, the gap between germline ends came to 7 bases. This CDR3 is CASSSGSEQYF. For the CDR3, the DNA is TGTGCCAGCAGCTCCGGGTCCGAGCAGTACTTC.

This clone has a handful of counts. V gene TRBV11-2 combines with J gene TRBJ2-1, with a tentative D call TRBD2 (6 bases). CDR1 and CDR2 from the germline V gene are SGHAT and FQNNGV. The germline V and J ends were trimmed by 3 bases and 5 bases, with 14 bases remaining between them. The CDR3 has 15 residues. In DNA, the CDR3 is TGTGCCAGCAGCTTGTTGGGACTCATAAACAATGAGCAGTTCTTC. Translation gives CASSLLGLINNEQFF. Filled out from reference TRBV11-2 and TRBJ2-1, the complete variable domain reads EAGVAQSPRYKIIEKRQSVAFWCNPISGHATLYWYQQILGQGPKLLIQFQNNGVVDDSQLPKDRFSAERLKGVDSTLKIQPAKLEDSAVYLCASSLLGLINNEQFFGPGTRLTVL.

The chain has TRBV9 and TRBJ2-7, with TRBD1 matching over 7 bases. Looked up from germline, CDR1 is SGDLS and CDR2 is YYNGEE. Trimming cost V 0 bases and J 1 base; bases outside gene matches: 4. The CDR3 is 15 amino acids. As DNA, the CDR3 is TGTGCCAGCAGCGTAGGAGGGGGCATTTCCTACGAGCAGTACTTC. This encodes CASSVGGGISYEQYF.

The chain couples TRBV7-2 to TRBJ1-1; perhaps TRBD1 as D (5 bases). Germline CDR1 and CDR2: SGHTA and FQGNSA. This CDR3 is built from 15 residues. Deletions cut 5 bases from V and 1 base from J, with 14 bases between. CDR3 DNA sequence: TGTGCCAGCAGCACCCGACAGACCGCGAACACTGAAGCTTTCTTT. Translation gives CASSTRQTANTEAFF.